The source of this T cell receptor beta chain is a study of beta chain features in type 1 diabetes. Study-wide points: Moderate but significant shortening of TCRB CDR3s was recorded in all four CD4+ subsets from Type 1 diabetes patients.

The isolated RNA, all of it, was reverse transcribed, so expressed TCRB transcripts were what got sequenced. Profiled with immunoSEQ multiplex PCR; TCRdb holds only in-frame clones, not every one. The repertoire consists of about 48,000 clones, with less than 55% occurring once and the leading ten covering approximately 1.4%. The germline CDR1 and CDR2 sequences are SQVTM and ANQGSEA. The CDR3 totals 15 residues. V lost 6 bases and J lost 5, with 19 bases in between. This clone was observed a handful of times. The antigen remains unidentified. This receptor was identified in a man aged 25 to 40 with type 1 diabetes. Sequencing was carried out using Tregs from blood. The rearrangement joins TRBV29-1 to TRBJ2-2, with D perhaps matching TRBD1 (6 bases). For the CDR3, the DNA is TGCAGCGTGCTAAGGGGGAGTTCGGGGACCGGGGAGCTGTTTTTT. Translation: CSVLRGSSGTGELFF.